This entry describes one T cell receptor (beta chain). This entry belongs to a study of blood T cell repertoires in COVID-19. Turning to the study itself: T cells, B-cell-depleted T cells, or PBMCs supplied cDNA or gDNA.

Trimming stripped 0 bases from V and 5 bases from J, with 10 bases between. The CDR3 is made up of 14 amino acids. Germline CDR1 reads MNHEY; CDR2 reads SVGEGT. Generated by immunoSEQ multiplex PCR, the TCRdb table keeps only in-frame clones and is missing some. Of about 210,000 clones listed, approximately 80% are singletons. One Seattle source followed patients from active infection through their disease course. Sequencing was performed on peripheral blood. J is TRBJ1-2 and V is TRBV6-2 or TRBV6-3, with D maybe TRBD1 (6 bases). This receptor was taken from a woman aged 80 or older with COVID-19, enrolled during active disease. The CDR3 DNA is TGTGCCAGCAGTTACTCGACAGGACAGTATGGCTACACCTTC. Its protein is CASSYSTGQYGYTF.